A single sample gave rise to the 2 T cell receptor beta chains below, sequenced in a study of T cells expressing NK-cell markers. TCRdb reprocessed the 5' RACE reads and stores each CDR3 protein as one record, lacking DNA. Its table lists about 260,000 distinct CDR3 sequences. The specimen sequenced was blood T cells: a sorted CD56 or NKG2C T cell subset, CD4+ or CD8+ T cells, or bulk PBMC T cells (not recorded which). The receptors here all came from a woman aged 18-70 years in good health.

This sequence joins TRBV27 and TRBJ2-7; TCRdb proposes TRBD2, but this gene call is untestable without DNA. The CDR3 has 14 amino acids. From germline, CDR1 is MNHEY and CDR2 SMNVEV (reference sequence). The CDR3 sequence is CASSFSRLAYEQYF.

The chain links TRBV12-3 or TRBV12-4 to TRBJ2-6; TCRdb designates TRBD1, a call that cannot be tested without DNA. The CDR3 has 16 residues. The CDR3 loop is CASSLPGASGANVLTF.